One and the same sample provided the 30 T cell receptor beta chains below, sequenced in a study of blood T cell repertoires in COVID-19. Assay used: immunoSEQ multiplex PCR; TCRdb lists only in-frame clones, some missing. Here the sample spans under 170,000 clones, approximately 88% being singletons. The material sequenced was peripheral blood. All receptors come from a man aged 65-85 years with acute or convalescent COVID-19.

The chain links TRBV14 to TRBJ2-5, with 10 bases aligning to TRBD1. V lost 1 base to trimming and J lost 10 bases; unmatched junction nucleotides: 3. This CDR3 has 13 amino acids. Germline V gene sequence: CDR1 SGHDN, CDR2 FVKESK. CDR3 protein: CASSQATGGYQYF. As DNA, the CDR3 is TGTGCCAGCAGCCAAGCGACAGGGGGCTACCAGTACTTC.

V is TRBV4-2 and J is TRBJ2-7; TRBD2 agrees at 10 bases. Germline values: CDR1 LGHNA, CDR2 YNFKEQ. J was trimmed by 5 bases and V by 1 base; bases with no gene match: 8. The CDR3 is made up of 16 amino acids. CDR3 region: CASSQAGRTSGHEQYF. In DNA, the CDR3 is TGTGCCAGCAGCCAAGCTGGGCGGACTAGCGGCCACGAGCAGTACTTC.

This clone was counted between two and nine times. The chain is built from TRBV7-6 and TRBJ1-6; D gene ambiguous. Germline values: CDR1 SGHVS, CDR2 FNYEAQ. With 4 bases removed from V and 0 bases from J, the gap between germline ends came to 16 bases. CDR3 size: 18 residues. In DNA, the CDR3 is TGTGCCAGCAGCTCCCAGAGGCCGCAGAGCTCCTATAATTCACCCCTCCACTTT. Translating it yields CASSSQRPQSSYNSPLHF.

This clone was detected once. This chain joins TRBV4-1 and TRBJ1-6; no definite D call. The V end lost 1 base, the J end lost 10 bases, and 17 bases lay between the germline ends. The CDR3 consists of 16 residues. Germline V CDR1 and CDR2: MGHRA, YSYEKL. The DNA for the CDR3 is TGCGCCAGCAGCCAAGTTTGGGGAATAGCGGGCTCACCCCTCCACTTT. It translates to CASSQVWGIAGSPLHF.

The CDR3 nucleotides read TGTGCCAGCAGTTTCGTCGGGGTTGAAAAACTGTTTTTT. Its translation is CASSFVGVEKLFF. This chain connects TRBV12-3 or TRBV12-4 to TRBJ1-4; D not resolved. The CDR3 runs to 13 residues. V lost 3 bases and J lost 7, with 9 bases in between.

The chain uses TRBV28 and TRBJ1-3; 7 bases match TRBD1. There are 14 residues in the CDR3. Trimming at V came to 5 bases and at J to 3 bases, leaving 4 bases not matched to a gene. Germline V lookup: CDR1 MDHEN, CDR2 SYDVKM. The CDR3 DNA reads TGTGCCAGCAGTAACAGGGGCGGTGGAAACACCATATATTTT. Residues: CASSNRGGGNTIYF. Combining the CDR3 with reference TRBV28 and TRBJ1-3 gives the whole variable domain DVKVTQSSRYLVKRTGEKVFLECVQDMDHENMFWYRQDPGLGLRLIYFSYDVKMKEKGDIPEGYSVSREKKERFSLILESASTNQTSMYLCASSNRGGGNTIYFGEGSWLTVV.

V is TRBV2 and J is TRBJ2-2; 7 nucleotides line up with TRBD2. The trim removed 7 bases at V and 1 base at J, leaving 9 bases unmatched. CDR3 size: 16 residues. Germline V gene sequence: CDR1 SNHLY, CDR2 FYNNEI. The CDR3 is CASKSGTTKNTGELFF. CDR3 bases: TGTGCCAGCAAATCAGGGACTACTAAGAACACCGGGGAGCTGTTTTTT.

Here the CDR3 reads CASSLSWEAGQPQHF. The CDR3 nucleotides are TGTGCCAGCAGTTTATCGTGGGAGGCGGGCCAGCCCCAGCATTTT. The chain combines TRBV27 with TRBJ1-5; D unresolved. Per the germline V gene, CDR1 is MNHEY and CDR2 is SMNVEV (reference sequence). Trimming took 0 bases from V and 7 from J, leaving 13 bases between them. The CDR3 contains 15 residues.

Only a few counts were recorded for this clone. The chain combines TRBV9 with TRBJ1-4; D possibly corresponds to TRBD1 (5 bases). The CDR3 length is 15 residues. Looked up from germline, CDR1 is SGDLS and CDR2 is YYNGEE. V gave up 0 bases and J gave up 8 bases, with 14 bases separating them. The CDR3 nucleotides are TGTGCCAGCAGCGTAGACGCCGGGGGAGGGGAAAAACTGTTTTTT. It is translated as CASSVDAGGGEKLFF.

This chain joins TRBV3-1 (or the pseudogene TRBV3-2) and TRBJ1-6; TRBD1 matches 8 bases. This CDR3 has 15 amino acids. From germline, CDR1 is LGHDT and CDR2 YNNKEL (reference sequence). V shed 1 base, J shed 10 bases, and the junction held 6 bases outside the gene matches. The CDR3 protein is CASSQGQGARSPLHF. CDR3 DNA sequence: TGTGCCAGCAGCCAAGGCCAGGGGGCGCGGTCACCCCTCCACTTT.

The CDR3 here is CASSLLEESYEQYF. In DNA form, the CDR3 reads TGTGCCAGCAGCTTATTAGAAGAATCCTACGAGCAGTACTTC. The chain carries TRBV7-9 and TRBJ2-7; D gene uncertain. Germline V gene data show CDR1 as SEHNR and CDR2 as FQNEAQ (reference sequence). Between the trimmed V and J ends, which lost 2 bases and 1 base, there was a span of 9 bases. CDR3 length: 14 residues.

The rearrangement links TRBV5-5 to TRBJ2-1; 12 bases match TRBD2. The V gene end was trimmed by 4 bases and the J gene end by 8 bases; junction bases not matched to a gene: 7. The CDR3 has 15 amino acids. The germline V gene has CDR1 SGHKS and CDR2 YYEKEE (reference sequence). CDR3: CASSQTSGREYEQFF. As DNA, the CDR3 is TGTGCCAGCAGCCAGACTAGCGGGAGAGAGTATGAGCAGTTCTTC. Together with reference TRBV5-5 and TRBJ2-1, the CDR3 gives the full variable domain: DAGVTQSPTHLIKTRGQQVTLRCSPISGHKSVSWYQQVLGQGPQFIFQYYEKEERGRGNFPDRFSARQFPNYSSELNVNALLLGDSALYLCASSQTSGREYEQFFGPGTRLTVL.

This clone has a handful of counts. The chain carries TRBV28 and TRBJ1-2; D gene ambiguous. CDR1 MDHEN and CDR2 SYDVKM come from the germline V gene. V lost 3 bases, J lost 7 bases, and 12 bases lay in between. CDR3 length: 13 residues. The CDR3: CASSFEGTRGYTF. The CDR3 DNA follows: TGTGCCAGCAGTTTCGAGGGAACGCGTGGCTACACCTTC.

This chain connects TRBV12-2 to TRBJ1-1; the table's D call TRBD1 went unverified against the DNA. TRBV12-2 is designated a pseudogene. There are 13 residues in the CDR3. This CDR3 is CASRRAGNTEAFF. As DNA, the CDR3 is TGTGCAAGTCGCCGCGCAGGGAACACTGAAGCTTTCTTT.

V is TRBV7-3 and J is TRBJ2-2; tentative D call: TRBD2 (6 bases). The CDR3 runs to 17 residues. Trimming removed 6 bases from V and 2 bases from J, with 19 bases in between. Looked up from germline, CDR1 is SGHTA and CDR2 is FQGTGA. The CDR3 is CASSPAGGRYNTGELFF. As DNA, the CDR3 is TGTGCCAGCAGTCCCGCTGGAGGGCGCTATAACACCGGGGAGCTGTTTTTT.

The chain couples TRBV30 to TRBJ1-6; TRBD1 agrees at 9 bases. The length of the CDR3 is 13 residues. Germline loops: CDR1 GTSNPN, CDR2 SVGIG (reference sequence). With V trimmed by 4 bases and J by 9 bases, 4 bases remained unmatched. As DNA, the CDR3 is TGTGCCTGGAAGGGGACAGGGTCTTCACCCCTCCACTTT. Protein: CAWKGTGSSPLHF.

This chain links TRBV3-1 (or the pseudogene TRBV3-2) with TRBJ2-3; TRBD1 agrees at 7 bases. Germline loops: CDR1 LGHDT, CDR2 YNNKEL (reference sequence). Unmatched junction bases numbered 2, after V lost 2 bases and J lost 0 bases. The CDR3 loop spans 15 amino acids. CDR3 in amino acids: CASSQMTGSTDTQYF. In nucleotides, the CDR3 is TGTGCCAGCAGCCAAATGACAGGGAGCACAGATACGCAGTATTTT.

The chain links TRBV5-1 to TRBJ2-7; 8 positions match TRBD1. The V gene end was trimmed by 2 bases and the J gene end by 6 bases; junction bases not matched to a gene: 1. The CDR3 spans 12 residues. Germline CDR1 and CDR2: SGHRS and YFSETQ. CDR3 sequence reads: CASSFTGGEQYF. The CDR3 DNA follows: TGCGCCAGCAGCTTTACAGGGGGCGAGCAGTACTTC. Full variable domain (missing parts from reference TRBV5-1 and TRBJ2-7): KAGVTQTPRYLIKTRGQQVTLSCSPISGHRSVSWYQQTPGQGLQFLFEYFSETQRNKGNFPGRFSGRQFSNSRSEMNVSTLELGDSALYLCASSFTGGEQYFGPGTRLTVT.

The CDR3 nucleotides read TGTGCCAGTAGTACCTCAGGGTCGCCCCGGTGGACTGAAGCTTTCTTT. Amino acids: CASSTSGSPRWTEAFF. This chain uses TRBV19 with TRBJ1-1; D might be TRBD1 (5 bases). The CDR3 contains 16 residues. The germline V and J ends were trimmed by 4 bases and 5 bases, with 20 bases remaining between them. CDR1 is LNHDA and CDR2 is SQIVND in the germline V gene (reference sequence).

In DNA, the CDR3 is TGCGCCAGCAGTGACGGCAATGAGCAGTTCTTC. Amino acid sequence: CASSDGNEQFF. This chain joins TRBV10-1 and TRBJ2-1; D is ambiguous. The V gene's germline CDR1 is WNHNN and CDR2 SYGVQD (reference sequence). V was pared by 3 bases and J by 6 bases, with 3 bases between. The CDR3 contains 11 residues.

The chain joins TRBV29-1 to TRBJ2-7; TRBD2 matches 14 bases. CDR1 SQVTM and CDR2 ANQGSEA come from the germline V gene. The CDR3 is 14 residues long. V lost 6 bases, J lost 1 base, and 2 bases stayed unmatched. DNA of the CDR3: TGCAGCGTGGGACTAGCGGGAGTTTCCTACGAGCAGTACTTC. It yields the protein CSVGLAGVSYEQYF.

The chain has TRBV18 and TRBJ2-5; D perhaps matches TRBD1 (6 bases). Trimming took 3 bases from V and 0 from J, leaving 8 bases between them. Germline CDR1 and CDR2: KGHSH and LQKENI. The CDR3 spans 14 residues. DNA of the CDR3: TGTGCCAGCTCACCTGACAGGTACCAAGAGACCCAGTACTTC. Its translation: CASSPDRYQETQYF.

This rearrangement joins TRBV3-1 (or the pseudogene TRBV3-2) to TRBJ1-2; D perhaps matches TRBD1 (6 bases). CDR1 and CDR2 from the germline V gene are LGHDT and YNNKEL (reference sequence). The CDR3 totals 13 residues. V gave up 2 bases and J gave up 8 bases, with 12 bases separating them. The CDR3 sequence: CASSQRQAWGYTF. The CDR3 bases are TGTGCCAGCAGCCAACGACAGGCCTGGGGCTACACCTTC.

The J gene is TRBJ2-7, the V gene TRBV7-9; weak D call: TRBD2 (5 bases). Germline CDR1 and CDR2: SEHNR and FQNEAQ (reference sequence). Trimming left V 4 bases short and J 5 bases short, with 15 bases between. The CDR3 has 14 residues. The CDR3 is CASSSGLGSDEQYF. DNA of the CDR3: TGTGCCAGCAGCTCCGGGTTGGGGAGCGACGAGCAGTACTTC.

This clone was counted a few times. This chain joins TRBV25-1 and TRBJ2-7; TRBD2 might be the D (5 bases). Germline V gene data show CDR1 as MGHDK and CDR2 as SYGVNS. The length of the CDR3 is 15 residues. V dropped 8 bases and J dropped 6 bases, with 23 bases sitting between them. CDR3 DNA sequence: TGTGCCAGCTCGCAGGACGGGGTACCTACCGGCGAGCAGTACTTC. Translated: CASSQDGVPTGEQYF.

This clone was counted once. The V gene is TRBV4-1, the J gene TRBJ1-2; D might be TRBD1 (6 bases). CDR1 and CDR2 (germline): MGHRA, YSYEKL. V dropped 0 bases and J dropped 4 bases, with 12 bases sitting between them. This CDR3 has 15 residues. CDR3 protein: CASSQDGGGFYGYTF. The CDR3 DNA follows: TGCGCCAGCAGCCAAGACGGCGGGGGCTTCTATGGCTACACCTTC.

This clone was found a few times. V is TRBV3-1 (or the pseudogene TRBV3-2) and J is TRBJ2-5, with TRBD1 matching over 7 bases. Germline trimming cut 4 bases from V and 2 bases from J; bases unmatched to any gene: 7. The germline V gene has CDR1 LGHDT and CDR2 YNNKEL (reference sequence). The CDR3 totals 15 residues. CDR3 DNA sequence: TGTGCCAGCAGCCCCGGGACAGTCCAACAAGAGACCCAGTACTTC. Amino acids: CASSPGTVQQETQYF.

CDR3 amino acids: CASSQTGQGTDTQYF. The CDR3 DNA reads as TGTGCCAGCAGCCAAACGGGACAGGGGACAGATACGCAGTATTTT. The rearrangement joins TRBV3-1 (or the pseudogene TRBV3-2) to TRBJ2-3, with 10 bases that match TRBD1. Germline V gene data show CDR1 as LGHDT and CDR2 as YNNKEL (reference sequence). The CDR3 loop spans 15 amino acids. After removal of 2 bases from V and 3 bases from J, the junction contained 2 bases not matched to a gene.

This rearrangement joins TRBV5-1 to TRBJ2-2; D ambiguous. The CDR3 covers 15 residues. CDR1 SGHRS and CDR2 YFSETQ come from the germline V gene. V was shortened by 4 bases and J by 6 bases, with 16 bases between the two germline ends. CDR3 coding DNA: TGCGCCAGCAGCAGGTCTACAGTGGTTTCCGGGGAGCTGTTTTTT. This codes for CASSRSTVVSGELFF. The variable domain in full, with the rest retrieved from reference TRBV5-1 and TRBJ2-2, is KAGVTQTPRYLIKTRGQQVTLSCSPISGHRSVSWYQQTPGQGLQFLFEYFSETQRNKGNFPGRFSGRQFSNSRSEMNVSTLELGDSALYLCASSRSTVVSGELFFGEGSRLTVL.

The genes are TRBV24-1 and TRBJ2-1, with 14 bases aligning to TRBD2. The CDR3 covers 16 residues. Per germline, CDR1 KGHDR and CDR2 SFDVKD. The J segment lost 6 bases and the V segment lost 4 bases, leaving 4 bases of the junction unmatched. The CDR3 region is CATSDRLAGGLNEQFF. The CDR3 coding sequence is TGTGCCACCAGTGACAGACTAGCGGGGGGGCTCAATGAGCAGTTCTTC.